A single sample is the source of the 21 T cell receptor beta chains below, sequenced in a study of beta chain features in type 1 diabetes. Reverse transcription of all isolated RNA meant that expressed TCRB transcripts were sequenced. Libraries were prepared by immunoSEQ multiplex PCR; TCRdb keeps only in-frame clonotypes and omits some of them. The table shows around 300,000 clones, with approximately 8% occurring only once. Sequenced: central memory CD4+ T cells from blood. The receptors originated from a woman aged 18-35 years in good health.

V gene TRBV6-6 combines with J gene TRBJ2-7, with no clear D. From germline, CDR1 is MNHNY and CDR2 SVGAGI (reference sequence). This CDR3 region has 15 residues. With 5 bases removed from V and 1 base from J, the gap between germline ends came to 15 bases. CDR3 DNA sequence: TGTGCCAGCAGTCCGGACGGAAGCCGGTCCTACGAGCAGTACTTC. This codes for CASSPDGSRSYEQYF.

This clone was detected only a few times. This sequence joins TRBV11-3 and TRBJ2-2; 7 positions agree with TRBD2. V lost 5 bases, J lost 5 bases, and 11 bases stayed unmatched. From germline, CDR1 is SGHNT and CDR2 YENEEA. The CDR3 length is 16 residues. The CDR3 DNA reads as TGTGCCAGCAGCCTCCTAGCGGCCCGGGGAACCGGGGAGCTGTTTTTT. It encodes CASSLLAARGTGELFF.

This clone has only a few counts. The rearrangement uses TRBV4-2 and TRBJ1-1, with D uncertain. Between the trimmed V and J ends, which lost 1 base and 4 bases, there was a span of 7 bases. CDR1 and CDR2 (germline): LGHNA, YNFKEQ. CDR3 size: 13 residues. CDR3 amino acids: CASSQGDLTEAFF. CDR3 in DNA: TGTGCCAGCAGCCAAGGGGATCTCACTGAAGCTTTCTTT.

This chain links TRBV4-2 with TRBJ1-1; 7 bases line up with TRBD1. Germline trimming cut 0 bases from V and 2 bases from J; bases unmatched to any gene: 6. This CDR3 contains 16 residues. CDR1 is LGHNA, CDR2 YNFKEQ, per germline. The CDR3 region is CASSQDLDRANTEAFF. The CDR3 DNA reads TGTGCCAGCAGCCAAGATCTTGACAGGGCAAACACTGAAGCTTTCTTT.

CDR3: CASSVLLQPNPYEQYV. CDR3 coding DNA: TGTGCCAGCAGCGTACTCCTCCAACCTAACCCCTACGAGCAGTACGTC. The chain couples TRBV9 to TRBJ2-7; D is unresolved. Germline V CDR1 and CDR2: SGDLS, YYNGEE. V lost 1 base and J lost 2, with 16 bases in between. The CDR3 covers 16 residues.

The chain is built from TRBV4-2 and TRBJ2-1; D is perhaps TRBD1 or TRBD2 (6 bases each). Germline V gene data show CDR1 as LGHNA and CDR2 as YNFKEQ. Trimming removed 2 bases from V and 7 bases from J, with 12 bases in between. The CDR3 contains 14 residues. The CDR3 nucleotides are TGTGCCAGCAGCCAAAGGGGGGTAGTTAATGAGCAGTTCTTC. Protein sequence: CASSQRGVVNEQFF.

This clone was observed a handful of times. The chain uses TRBV7-3 and TRBJ1-1, with TRBD1 identical over 7 bases. The CDR3 runs to 15 residues. J gave up 1 base and V 4 bases, and 6 bases lay outside the gene matches. Germline V gene data show CDR1 as SGHTA and CDR2 as FQGTGA. CDR3 DNA: TGTGCCAGCAGCTCTTCCGGGACAGCGAACACTGAAGCTTTCTTT. Amino acids: CASSSSGTANTEAFF.

This clone was seen many times. In DNA, the CDR3 is TGTGCCAGCTCACCCGGTGGGGCCCAGCATTTT. Translated, it gives CASSPGGAQHF. This rearrangement joins TRBV18 to TRBJ1-5, with unresolved D. Trimming cost V 3 bases and J 11 bases, with 8 bases left between them. CDR3 length: 11 residues. Germline CDR1 is KGHSH and CDR2 is LQKENI.

The chain carries TRBV2 and TRBJ2-5, with TRBD1 matching over 7 bases. The CDR3 extends over 15 amino acids. Germline CDR1 reads SNHLY; CDR2 reads FYNNEI. With V trimmed by 6 bases and J by 5 bases, 12 bases remained unmatched. The DNA for the CDR3 is TGTGCCAGCAGCCGACGGGACAGCACAGAGGAGACCCAGTACTTC. Encoded protein: CASSRRDSTEETQYF.

V is TRBV14 and J is TRBJ2-5; D not resolved. CDR1 SGHDN and CDR2 FVKESK come from the germline V gene. Trimming took 4 bases from V and 4 from J, leaving 7 bases between them. CDR3 length equals 12 residues. The chain's CDR3 is CASSPRTETQYF. The CDR3, as DNA: TGTGCCAGCAGCCCGAGGACAGAGACCCAGTACTTC.

The chain couples TRBV19 to TRBJ2-5; maybe TRBD1 (6 bases). This CDR3 is built from 15 residues. Looked up from germline, CDR1 is LNHDA and CDR2 is SQIVND (reference sequence). The ends were cut back, 4 bases at V and 4 bases at J, with 16 bases in the middle. The CDR3 is CASSTPAWGRETQYF. CDR3 bases: TGTGCCAGTAGTACCCCCGCGTGGGGGCGAGAGACCCAGTACTTC.

This clone was detected only a few times. CDR3 amino acids: CASSQVDTAGANVLTF. CDR3 coding DNA: TGCGCCAGCAGCCAAGTGGACACGGCTGGGGCCAACGTCCTGACTTTC. This rearrangement joins TRBV4-1 to TRBJ2-6, with TRBD1 as a possible D gene (5 bases). Germline assignment: CDR1 MGHRA and CDR2 YSYEKL. The CDR3 length is 16 residues. V lost 1 base, J lost 2 bases, and 9 bases lay in between.

This chain uses TRBV5-1 with TRBJ1-2, with D perhaps TRBD1 (5 bases). Trimming took off 0 bases at V and 3 bases at J, with 9 bases between the two ends. Germline V gives CDR1 SGHRS, CDR2 YFSETQ. The CDR3 sequence is 14 residues long. This CDR3 reads CASSLGQGDYGYTF. In DNA, the CDR3 is TGCGCCAGCAGCTTGGGGCAGGGCGACTATGGCTACACCTTC.

The chain is built from TRBV7-3 and TRBJ1-1; no definite D call. V was cut by 1 base and J by 0 bases, with 12 bases left in between. The germline CDR1 and CDR2 sequences are SGHTA and FQGTGA. This CDR3 is 16 amino acids long. The CDR3 nucleotides are TGTGCCAGCAGCTTAAGGCCAGGTCGACTGAACACTGAAGCTTTCTTT. The encoded protein is CASSLRPGRLNTEAFF.

V usage is TRBV7-2 and J usage is TRBJ2-3; weak D call: TRBD2 (6 bases). This CDR3 contains 17 residues. V dropped 5 bases and J dropped 0 bases, with 18 bases sitting between them. Germline values: CDR1 SGHTA, CDR2 FQGNSA. CDR3 coding DNA: TGTGCCAGCAGCCCCCGTTCGGCTAGCGCTAGCACAGATACGCAGTATTTT. Protein: CASSPRSASASTDTQYF.

The genes are TRBV18 and TRBJ2-7; possible D gene TRBD2, 5 bases. V was clipped by 2 bases and J by 7 bases, with 15 bases between them. This CDR3 is built from 14 residues. Germline V CDR1 and CDR2: KGHSH, LQKENI. The CDR3 DNA reads TGTGCCAGCTCACCAGACGGGATGCCTTGGGAGCAGTACGTC. This encodes CASSPDGMPWEQYV.

This clone was counted ten times or more. The sample carries other DNA sequences with the same CDR3. The V call is TRBV28, the J call TRBJ2-5; tentative D call: TRBD2 (6 bases). The CDR3 has 13 residues. Germline lookup yields CDR1 MDHEN and CDR2 SYDVKM. Trimming took off 2 bases at V and 7 bases at J, with 11 bases between the two ends. The CDR3 sequence: CASSLGTPRTQYF. CDR3 nucleotide sequence: TGTGCCAGCAGTTTAGGGACTCCGCGGACCCAGTACTTC. The variable domain in full, completed from reference TRBV28 and TRBJ2-5, reads DVKVTQSSRYLVKRTGEKVFLECVQDMDHENMFWYRQDPGLGLRLIYFSYDVKMKEKGDIPEGYSVSREKKERFSLILESASTNQTSMYLCASSLGTPRTQYFGPGTRLLVL.

The rearrangement links TRBV30 to TRBJ1-2; 8 nucleotides match TRBD1. Trimming took 0 bases from V and 0 from J; bases not matched to a gene: 0. Per the germline V gene, CDR1 is GTSNPN and CDR2 is SVGIG (reference sequence). This CDR3 has 14 residues. DNA of the CDR3: TGTGCCTGGAGTGTACAGGGGGCTAACTATGGCTACACCTTC. Its protein product is CAWSVQGANYGYTF.

Notes on this clone: The sample holds other DNA sequences that translate to the same CDR3. The chain combines TRBV4-2 with TRBJ1-2; 10 bases match TRBD1. Germline V CDR1 and CDR2: LGHNA, YNFKEQ. Trimming removed 5 bases from V and 4 bases from J; junction bases left unmatched: 7. This CDR3 has 15 amino acids. This CDR3 is CASSLQGTGAYGYTF. CDR3 nucleotides: TGTGCCAGCAGCTTACAAGGGACAGGGGCCTATGGCTACACCTTC.

The rearrangement uses TRBV18 and TRBJ1-5; a weak D match, TRBD1 (5 bases). Germline V CDR1 and CDR2: KGHSH, LQKENI. The CDR3 is 22 residues long. Trimming took off 2 bases at V and 0 bases at J, with 29 bases between the two ends. The CDR3 sequence is CASSPLNLWGSTSGYSNQPQHF. The CDR3 nucleotides read TGTGCCAGCTCACCATTAAATCTCTGGGGCAGTACATCAGGCTATAGCAATCAGCCCCAGCATTTT.

This clone appeared many times. The V gene is TRBV25-1, the J gene TRBJ1-1, with no clear D. Trimming removed 2 bases at V and 2 bases at J, with 9 bases between. Germline values: CDR1 MGHDK, CDR2 SYGVNS. This CDR3 contains 14 residues. For the CDR3, the DNA is TGTGCCAGCAGTGAACGGAGGAGTAACACTGAAGCTTTCTTT. This codes for CASSERRSNTEAFF. The full variable domain, in which reference TRBV25-1 and TRBJ1-1 provide the parts outside the CDR3, is EADIYQTPRYLVIGTGKKITLECSQTMGHDKMYWYQQDPGMELHLIHYSYGVNSTEKGDLSSESTVSRIRTEHFPLTLESARPSHTSQYLCASSERRSNTEAFFGQGTRLTVV.